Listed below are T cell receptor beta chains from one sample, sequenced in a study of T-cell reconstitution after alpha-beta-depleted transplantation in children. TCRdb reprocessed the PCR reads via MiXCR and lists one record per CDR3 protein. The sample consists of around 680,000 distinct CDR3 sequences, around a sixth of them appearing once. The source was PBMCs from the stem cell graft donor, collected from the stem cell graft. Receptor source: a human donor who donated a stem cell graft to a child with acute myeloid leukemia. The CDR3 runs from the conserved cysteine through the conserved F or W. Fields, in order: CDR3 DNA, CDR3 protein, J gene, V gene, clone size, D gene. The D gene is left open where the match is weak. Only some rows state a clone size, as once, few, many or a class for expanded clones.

TGTGCCAGCAGTATACGACAGGCGGGACCCCTCCACTTT CASSIRQAGPLHF TRBJ1-6 TRBV28 once .
TGTGCCAGCAGTTCCTCGGATGAAGCAGGGGGCGAAAAACTGTTTTTT CASSSSDEAGGEKLFF TRBJ1-4 TRBV6-5 many TRBD1
TGTGCCACCAGCACTAGCGGGGGTGCCGATACGCAGTATTTT CATSTSGGADTQYF TRBJ2-3 TRBV15 many TRBD2
TGCAGTGCTAGGGGTCTCGGGACTAGCGAGGACAATGAGCAGTTCTTC CSARGLGTSEDNEQFF TRBJ2-1 TRBV20-1 few TRBD2
TGTGCCTGGAGTGTATCCCATGTCGGGGAGCTGTTTTTT CAWSVSHVGELFF TRBJ2-2 TRBV30 few .
TGTGCCAGCAGCTTAGCTTCTCGTCCGGGACCCTCGTTTGAGCCCCAGCATTTT CASSLASRPGPSFEPQHF TRBJ1-5 TRBV7-6 . .
TGTGCCAGCAGTCCGGGACAGCCTAACACCGGGGAGCTGTTTTTT CASSPGQPNTGELFF TRBJ2-2 TRBV12-3/TRBV12-4 . TRBD1
TGCAGTGCTAGCCGACAGCACACTGAAGCTTTCTTT CSASRQHTEAFF TRBJ1-1 TRBV20-1 many .
TGTGCCAGCAGTTCCACCCTGAGGGGGTATACTGAAGCTTTCTTT CASSSTLRGYTEAFF TRBJ1-1 TRBV6-5 . .
TGTGCCAGCAGCACCCTAGCGGGGGCCGCCTACAATGAGCAGTTCTTC CASSTLAGAAYNEQFF TRBJ2-1 TRBV5-5 many TRBD2
TGTGCCAGCAGTGAAGGGAGCAGGGGGCCAGGCCAGCCCCAGCATTTT CASSEGSRGPGQPQHF TRBJ1-5 TRBV6-1 . TRBD1
TGTGCCAGCAGCGTATCACCGGGACAGGGGGAAACGTTCGGCTACACCTTC CASSVSPGQGETFGYTF TRBJ1-2 TRBV5-5 . TRBD1
TGCAGTGCTAGAAAAGGGACTAGTCTTAGCTACGAGCAGTACTTC CSARKGTSLSYEQYF TRBJ2-7 TRBV20-1 many TRBD2
TGTGCCAGCACCCCCATGAACACTGAAGCTTTCTTT CASTPMNTEAFF TRBJ1-1 TRBV11-1 . .
TGTGCCAGCAGCACCATGACAGGGACCCCATACAATGAGCAGTTCTTC CASSTMTGTPYNEQFF TRBJ2-1 TRBV7-9 . TRBD1
TGCGCCAGCGGGCTCGCGGGGCTTGATCCTACAGATACGCAGTATTTT CASGLAGLDPTDTQYF TRBJ2-3 TRBV5-1 . .
TGCGCCAGCAGCCAACGTAGCCCGGGACAGCGTTTCGACGAGCAGTACTTC CASSQRSPGQRFDEQYF TRBJ2-7 TRBV4-3 . TRBD1
TGTGCCAGCAGCCAAGAAAAGGGGTTTCGCTACACCTTC CASSQEKGFRYTF TRBJ1-2 TRBV4-2 few .
TGCAGTGTACCCCGGGGATTGGCTAATGAAAAACTGTTTTTT CSVPRGLANEKLFF TRBJ1-4 TRBV20-1 many .
TGTGCCAGCAGCTTAGGGACAGGGGTTAGCAATCAGCCCCAGCATTTT CASSLGTGVSNQPQHF TRBJ1-5 TRBV7-9 . TRBD1
TGTGCCAGCAGTCCCCAAGTGGGGGAGCTGTTTTTT CASSPQVGELFF TRBJ2-2 TRBV28 many .
TGCAGTGCTCCGCCCCAGGGAGACAATGAGCAGTTCTTC CSAPPQGDNEQFF TRBJ2-1 TRBV20-1 . .
TGCGCCAGCAGTCAAAGCAGGGATAGGGAAGCTTTCTTT CASSQSRDREAFF TRBJ1-1 TRBV4-3 many .
TGCGCCAGCAGCAGATCGGGACGAGCAGATACGCAGTATTTT CASSRSGRADTQYF TRBJ2-3 TRBV5-1 few .
TGTGCCAGCAGCTTAGCCGGGCAAATGAACACTGAAGCTTTCTTT CASSLAGQMNTEAFF TRBJ1-1 TRBV7-2 many .
TGTGCCATCAGTGAGTCGAGTCAAGGGCAGCCCCAGCATTTT CAISESSQGQPQHF TRBJ1-5 TRBV10-3 many .
TGTGCCAGCAGCTTGTTTAGCGGGGTAACTACTGAGCAGTACTTC CASSLFSGVTTEQYF TRBJ2-7 TRBV13 many TRBD2
TGTGCCACCAGTTCACCAGACACCGGGGAGCTGTTTTTT CATSSPDTGELFF TRBJ2-2 TRBV24-1 . .
TGCAGTGCTCCACGTACTGACAGGGGCGCCAACAATGAGCAGTTCTTC CSAPRTDRGANNEQFF TRBJ2-1 TRBV20-1 many TRBD1
TGCAGTGCTAGAAGGACGCAGGGTGAGCAGTTCTTC CSARRTQGEQFF TRBJ2-1 TRBV20-1 many .
TGTGCCAGCAAGGCGGGGCGGTCGAACACCGGGGAGCTGTTTTTT CASKAGRSNTGELFF TRBJ2-2 TRBV9 many .
TGCAGTGCTAGAGACCTACTGGGGGGAGAAACAGATACGCAGTATTTT CSARDLLGGETDTQYF TRBJ2-3 TRBV20-1 many .
TGTGCCAGCAGTTTACAGGGAGGTGACAGTTCACCCCTCCACTTT CASSLQGGDSSPLHF TRBJ1-6 TRBV12-3/TRBV12-4 many .
TGTGCCAGCTCACCACGAAGGGACACCCTTAGGGAGGCGAATGAGCAGTTCTTC CASSPRRDTLREANEQFF TRBJ2-1 TRBV18 . .
TGTGCCAGCGGCAAACTAGACACTGAAGCTTTCTTT CASGKLDTEAFF TRBJ1-1 TRBV11-2 . .
TGTGCCACCAGCGTTCCTCAACCGGGGCGGAACACTGAAGCTTTCTTT CATSVPQPGRNTEAFF TRBJ1-1 TRBV15 . .
TGTGCCAGCCTGGGACAGGGGAGCTCCTACGAGCAGTACTTC CASLGQGSSYEQYF TRBJ2-7 TRBV2 . TRBD1
TGCAGTGCTAGAACCGTAACCCAGGGGACAGATACGCAGTATTTT CSARTVTQGTDTQYF TRBJ2-3 TRBV20-1 few .
TGCAGCTTCTCAGGGGGCGACTATGGCTACACCTTC CSFSGGDYGYTF TRBJ1-2 TRBV29-1 many TRBD1
TGTGCCAGCAGCCCAGGGGCTAGCGGGGGGGCACTTTCCTACAATGAGCAGTTCTTC CASSPGASGGALSYNEQFF TRBJ2-1 TRBV7-3 . TRBD2
TGCAGTGCGGTCGGGGGGAGGGTTCAGCCCCAGCATTTT CSAVGGRVQPQHF TRBJ1-5 TRBV20-1 many .
TGTGCCACCAGCAGTAGGATAGGGTGGAAGACAGATACGCAGTATTTT CATSSRIGWKTDTQYF TRBJ2-3 TRBV15 few .
TGCAGCGTTGTCCTAGCGGGGGTTGGGTCTAGCAATGAGCAGTTCTTC CSVVLAGVGSSNEQFF TRBJ2-1 TRBV29-1 few TRBD2
TGTGCCAGCAGCCCCACGACGGGGATGGGTACTGAAGCTTTCTTT CASSPTTGMGTEAFF TRBJ1-1 TRBV11-2 . .
TGCAGTGCAAACATGATCCGGGTCAACAATCAGCCCCAGCATTTT CSANMIRVNNQPQHF TRBJ1-5 TRBV20-1 . .
TGTGCCAGCAGCCTAGAGCAGGTCGGTGGCTACACCTTC CASSLEQVGGYTF TRBJ1-2 TRBV7-2 . .
TGTGCCAGCAGCTTGGAGGCGAGCGGGATGAATGAGCAGTTCTTC CASSLEASGMNEQFF TRBJ2-1 TRBV5-4 many TRBD2
TGTGCCAGCAGCTTCTTAGGGAAGGATGAGCAGTTCTTC CASSFLGKDEQFF TRBJ2-1 TRBV5-6 . .
TGTGCCAGCCGATCAGGGGACGCAGGAAACACCATATATTTT CASRSGDAGNTIYF TRBJ1-3 TRBV7-9 . .
TGTGCCAGTGGTGACAGTCAAAAACTGTTTTTT CASGDSQKLFF TRBJ1-4 TRBV19 . .
TGTGCCAGCAGCGCCCGACAGAGGGAAGAGACCCAGTACTTC CASSARQREETQYF TRBJ2-5 TRBV11-1 few .
TGCAGTGCTGTACAGGTGAAAGCTTTCTTT CSAVQVKAFF TRBJ1-1 TRBV20-1 many .
TGCAGCGTTGAAGACGGGACTGAGTCCTACGAGCAGTACTTC CSVEDGTESYEQYF TRBJ2-7 TRBV29-1 many .
TGTGCCAGCAGCTTCCTGTACAGCTCCTACAATGAGCAGTTCTTC CASSFLYSSYNEQFF TRBJ2-1 TRBV5-6 . .
TGTGCCAGCAGTAGAAACAGCTACGAGCAGTACTTC CASSRNSYEQYF TRBJ2-7 TRBV27 many .
TGCGCCAGCAGACAACGACAGGAGACCTGTGTCTTC CASRQRQETCVF TRBJ2-1 TRBV5-1 many .
TGCAGCGTGGAAGCAGATACGCAGTATTTT CSVEADTQYF TRBJ2-3 TRBV29-1 few .
TGTGCCAGCAGTTGGCAGAACATGAACACTGAAGCTTCCTTT CASSWQNMNTEASF TRBJ1-1 TRBV28 . .
TGTGCCAGCAGTTTATATCCTGGACAGGGTAGTGAAGCTTTCTTT CASSLYPGQGSEAFF TRBJ1-1 TRBV27 . TRBD1